Presented here are 23 T cell receptor beta chains from one specimen sequenced in a study of T cells in Graves' hyperthyroidism and ophthalmopathy. Template material for amplifying TCR beta CDR3 regions consisted of RNA transcripts. HTBI primers were used for first-round RT-PCR of the TCR CDR3. A single record per CDR3 protein comes from TCRdb applying MiXCR to the multiplex PCR reads. This table holds around 420,000 distinct CDR3 sequences, more than 15% found once. The sample taken for sequencing was blood. The receptor source for this set is a woman between 18 and 29 years old with Graves' hyperthyroidism.

The gene calls are TRBV29-1 and TRBJ1-3; no clear D. This CDR3 region has 10 residues. Between the trimmed V and J ends, which lost 4 bases and 4 bases, there was a span of 2 bases. Germline CDR1 is SQVTM and CDR2 is ANQGSEA. This CDR3 is CSVVGNTIYF. CDR3 DNA sequence: TGCAGCGTTGTCGGAAACACCATATATTTT.

J is TRBJ2-1 and V is TRBV6-1; 16 positions agree with TRBD2. The CDR3 is 17 residues long. The germline V gene has CDR1 MNHNS and CDR2 SASEGT. V dropped 6 bases and J dropped 1; count of bases not matched to a gene: 3. The CDR3 coding sequence is TGTGCCAGCAGGGGACTAGCGGGAGGGGAATCCTACAATGAGCAGTTCTTC. Translated: CASRGLAGGESYNEQFF.

In this sample, this clonotype turned up a few times. The rearrangement uses TRBV2 and TRBJ1-6; TRBD1 is a possible D gene (6 bases). The V and J ends lost 4 bases and 0 bases respectively, with 10 bases between them. Germline values: CDR1 SNHLY, CDR2 FYNNEI. This CDR3 contains 16 residues. The CDR3 DNA follows: TGTGCCAGCAGTGCAACAGGGAGCTCCTATAATTCACCCCTCCACTTT. Translation gives CASSATGSSYNSPLHF.

V usage is TRBV5-1 and J usage is TRBJ1-2; 9 bases agree with TRBD1. The J segment lost 5 bases and the V segment lost 4 bases, leaving 6 bases of the junction unmatched. Germline CDR1 SGHRS, CDR2 YFSETQ. This CDR3 is 14 amino acids long. CDR3 region: CASSRTQGAYGYTF. The DNA for the CDR3 is TGCGCCAGCAGCCGAACACAGGGGGCGTATGGCTACACCTTC.

Many counts were recorded for this clonotype. This sequence joins TRBV2 and TRBJ2-7; D is unclear. Germline values: CDR1 SNHLY, CDR2 FYNNEI. CDR3 length: 11 amino acids. The germline V and J ends were trimmed by 5 bases and 1 base, with 3 bases remaining between them. The CDR3 spells CASSNSYEQYF. CDR3 DNA sequence: TGTGCCAGCAGTAATTCCTACGAGCAGTACTTC. The full variable domain, with the rest looked up from reference TRBV2 and TRBJ2-7, is EPEVTQTPSHQVTQMGQEVILRCVPISNHLYFYWYRQILGQKVEFLVSFYNNEISEKSEIFDDQFSVERPDGSNFTLKIRSTKLEDSAMYFCASSNSYEQYFGPGTRLTVT.

This clonotype was observed a handful of times. V gene TRBV11-2 combines with J gene TRBJ2-2, with D maybe TRBD2 (5 bases). Trimming stripped 6 bases from V and 7 bases from J, with 12 bases between. CDR1 and CDR2 from the germline V gene are SGHAT and FQNNGV. The CDR3 has 13 amino acids. The CDR3 DNA reads TGTGCCAGCAGTCTTGTGAGGGTCGGGGAGCTGTTTTTT. Protein: CASSLVRVGELFF.

V gene TRBV19 combines with J gene TRBJ2-2; weak D call: TRBD2 (5 bases). Per germline, CDR1 LNHDA and CDR2 SQIVND (reference sequence). Deletions cut 5 bases from V and 4 bases from J, with 11 bases between. This CDR3 has 14 residues. CDR3 nucleotide sequence: TGTGCCAGTAGTCCTGGAACTAGCACCGGGGAGCTGTTTTTT. Its protein product is CASSPGTSTGELFF.

The chain links TRBV25-1 to TRBJ1-4; D is undetermined. The CDR3 sequence is 13 residues long. V dropped 3 bases and J dropped 2 bases, with 4 bases sitting between them. Germline V lookup: CDR1 MGHDK, CDR2 SYGVNS. The CDR3 bases are TGTGCCAGCAGTGACGAGACTAATGAAAAACTGTTTTTT. Its translation is CASSDETNEKLFF. Full variable domain (outside the CDR3, taken from reference TRBV25-1 and TRBJ1-4): EADIYQTPRYLVIGTGKKITLECSQTMGHDKMYWYQQDPGMELHLIHYSYGVNSTEKGDLSSESTVSRIRTEHFPLTLESARPSHTSQYLCASSDETNEKLFFGSGTQLSVL.

This clonotype appeared many times. CDR3 loop: CASSLGQGIRQPQHF. The DNA of the CDR3 is TGTGCCAGCAGTCTGGGACAGGGGATCCGACAGCCCCAGCATTTT. The chain employs TRBV2 and TRBJ1-5; TRBD1 matches 10 bases. The junction had 8 bases not matched to a gene; V was cut back by 5 bases and J by 7 bases. The CDR3 is 15 residues long. Germline CDR1 reads SNHLY; CDR2 reads FYNNEI.

This clonotype was picked up many times. The rearrangement uses TRBV7-9 and TRBJ2-1, with D possibly TRBD1 on 5 matching bases. Trimming removed 5 bases at V and 7 bases at J, with 9 bases between. In germline, CDR1 is SEHNR, CDR2 FQNEAQ (reference sequence). The CDR3 sequence is 12 residues long. The CDR3 here is CASSTPGNEQFF. CDR3 nucleotide sequence: TGTGCCAGCAGCACCCCAGGGAATGAGCAGTTCTTC.

This clonotype was picked up many times. The chain joins TRBV11-2 to TRBJ1-1, with 9 nucleotides matching TRBD1. The germline V gene has CDR1 SGHAT and CDR2 FQNNGV. CDR3 length equals 14 residues. The J segment lost 5 bases and the V segment lost 6 bases, leaving 7 bases of the junction unmatched. CDR3 region: CASRRGTGLTEAFF. For the CDR3, the DNA is TGTGCCAGCAGACGGGGGACAGGGCTTACTGAAGCTTTCTTT.

The chain joins TRBV15 to TRBJ1-6, with D possibly TRBD1 on 5 matching bases. The V end lost 0 bases, the J end lost 14 bases, and 11 bases lay between the germline ends. The CDR3 spans 13 residues. Germline CDR1 LNHNV, CDR2 YYDKDF (reference sequence). Here the CDR3 reads CATSRERGLALHF. DNA of the CDR3: TGTGCCACCAGCAGAGAGAGGGGTTTGGCCCTCCACTTT.

The chain links TRBV4-1 to TRBJ2-7; the match to TRBD1 covers 8 bases. The trim removed 1 base at V and 0 bases at J, leaving 8 bases unmatched. The CDR3 totals 17 residues. Germline V gives CDR1 MGHRA, CDR2 YSYEKL. CDR3 DNA sequence: TGCGCCAGCAGCCAAGTTTTTACAGGGGGGAGCTCCTACGAGCAGTACTTC. Translated: CASSQVFTGGSSYEQYF.

The rearrangement links TRBV20-1 to TRBJ1-2, with D perhaps TRBD1 (5 bases). This CDR3 region has 13 residues. V lost 5 bases to trimming and J lost 4 bases, with 14 bases between them. Germline values: CDR1 DFQATT, CDR2 SNEGSKA (reference sequence). CDR3 DNA sequence: TGCAGTGCTGACGGTGGGGGATTCTATGGCTACACCTTC. Amino acids: CSADGGGFYGYTF.

This clonotype came up many times. The chain employs TRBV6-2 or TRBV6-3 and TRBJ2-7; 11 bases fit TRBD1. Trimming took 2 bases from V and 3 from J; bases not matched to a gene: 3. Germline assignment: CDR1 MNHEY and CDR2 SVGEGT. This CDR3 is 15 amino acids long. The CDR3 coding sequence is TGTGCCAGCAGTTACGATGGGACAGGGGGCTACGAGCAGTACTTC. It codes for CASSYDGTGGYEQYF.

This clonotype was detected many times. This chain joins TRBV6-1 and TRBJ1-2; D not certain. This CDR3 is built from 12 residues. CDR1 and CDR2 from the germline V gene are MNHNS and SASEGT. Trimming left V 6 bases short and J 8 bases short, with 13 bases between. The chain's CDR3 is CASSHGNSGYTF. As DNA, the CDR3 is TGTGCCAGCAGCCATGGGAATTCGGGCTACACCTTC.

CDR3 region: CASTKFSGKDNEQFF. The CDR3 nucleotides are TGCGCCAGCACTAAATTCAGCGGTAAGGATAATGAGCAGTTCTTC. This chain connects TRBV5-1 to TRBJ2-1; D perhaps matches TRBD2 (5 bases). V was cut by 6 bases and J by 7 bases, with 20 bases left in between. The CDR3 has 15 amino acids. CDR1 and CDR2 from the germline V gene are SGHRS and YFSETQ.

This clonotype was counted many times. V is TRBV20-1 and J is TRBJ2-2; D unresolved. The CDR3 sequence is 14 residues long. V was clipped by 0 bases and J by 4 bases, with 9 bases between them. The V gene's germline CDR1 is DFQATT and CDR2 SNEGSKA (reference sequence). The CDR3 loop reads CSARDNARTGELFF. The CDR3 DNA is TGCAGTGCTAGAGATAATGCCCGCACCGGGGAGCTGTTTTTT.

The gene calls are TRBV25-1 and TRBJ2-1; tentatively, D is TRBD1 (6 bases). Germline CDR1 and CDR2: MGHDK and SYGVNS. CDR3 length: 13 amino acids. The ends were cut back, 2 bases at V and 7 bases at J, with 9 bases in the middle. In nucleotides, the CDR3 is TGTGCCAGCAGTGAAACAGGGATGAATGAGCAGTTCTTC. Protein sequence: CASSETGMNEQFF.

V is TRBV20-1 and J is TRBJ2-2; tentative D call: TRBD1 (6 bases). The CDR3 is 12 residues long. V gave up 5 bases and J gave up 6 bases, with 10 bases separating them. Germline V lookup: CDR1 DFQATT, CDR2 SNEGSKA (reference sequence). The CDR3 reads CSAGNRAGELFF. The CDR3 DNA follows: TGCAGTGCTGGAAACAGGGCCGGGGAGCTGTTTTTT.

This clonotype has a count of ten or more. This chain joins TRBV18 and TRBJ2-1, with D tentatively TRBD1 (6 bases). Germline loops: CDR1 KGHSH, CDR2 LQKENI. V dropped 6 bases and J dropped 1 base, with 7 bases sitting between them. CDR3 length: 13 residues. The CDR3 loop is CASSQGSYNEQFF. The CDR3 nucleotides are TGTGCCAGCTCTCAGGGGTCCTACAATGAGCAGTTCTTC.

This clonotype appeared many times. The CDR3 bases are TGTGCCAGCAGTCCCTCAAAGGGGGCTAACTATGGCTACACCTTC. It is translated as CASSPSKGANYGYTF. The chain links TRBV6-1 to TRBJ1-2; D is perhaps TRBD1 (6 bases). The CDR3 has 15 amino acids. Looked up from germline, CDR1 is MNHNS and CDR2 is SASEGT. V lost 5 bases, J lost 0 bases, and 13 bases lay in between.

This clonotype was seen repeatedly, ten times or more. The chain links TRBV2 to TRBJ1-4; TRBD1 might be the D (5 bases). CDR1 is SNHLY and CDR2 is FYNNEI in the germline V gene. The V end was cut by 7 bases, the J end by 7 bases, with 16 bases between. The CDR3 has 14 residues. CDR3 nucleotide sequence: TGTGCCAGCACCCCCCAGGGTGTTTCTGAAAAACTGTTTTTT. This translates into CASTPQGVSEKLFF.